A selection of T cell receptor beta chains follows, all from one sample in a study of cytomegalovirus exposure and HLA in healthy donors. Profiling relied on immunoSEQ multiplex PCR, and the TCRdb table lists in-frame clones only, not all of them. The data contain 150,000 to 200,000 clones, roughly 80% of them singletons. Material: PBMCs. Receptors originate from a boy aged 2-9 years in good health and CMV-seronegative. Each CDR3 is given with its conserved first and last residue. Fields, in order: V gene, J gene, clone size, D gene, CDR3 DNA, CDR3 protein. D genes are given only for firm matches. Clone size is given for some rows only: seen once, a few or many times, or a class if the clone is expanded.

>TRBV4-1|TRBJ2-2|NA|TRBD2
TGCGCCAGCAGCCAAATGCTAGCGGCCCCCGGGGACACCGGGGAGCTGTTTTTT
CASSQMLAAPGDTGELFF
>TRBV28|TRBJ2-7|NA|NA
TGTGCCAGCAGTTCACAGGGTTCCTACGAGCAGTACTTC
CASSSQGSYEQYF
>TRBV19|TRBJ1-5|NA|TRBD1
TGTGCCAGTAGCAGAACCGGGACAGGGCGGCAGCCCCAGCATTTT
CASSRTGTGRQPQHF
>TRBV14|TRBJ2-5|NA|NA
TGTGCCAGCAGCCAAGGTTTCCACAGGGATCAAGAGACCCAGTACTTC
CASSQGFHRDQETQYF
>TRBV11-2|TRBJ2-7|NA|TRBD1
TGTGCCAGCAGCTCTGACCTGACAGGGTACTACGAGCAGTACTTC
CASSSDLTGYYEQYF
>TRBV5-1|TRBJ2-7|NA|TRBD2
TGCGCCAGCAGCTTGACTAGCGGGAGTCTCTACGAGCAGTACTTC
CASSLTSGSLYEQYF
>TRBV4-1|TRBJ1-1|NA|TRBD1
TGCGCCAGCAGCCCCGACAGGGAACGCACTGAAGCTTTCTTT
CASSPDRERTEAFF
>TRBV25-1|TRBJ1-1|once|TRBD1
TGTGCCAGCAGTGAAGGATGGGGACAGTTTGAAGCTTTCTTT
CASSEGWGQFEAFF
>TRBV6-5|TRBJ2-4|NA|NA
TGTGCCAGCAGCCGTAGTCTAGCCAAAAACATTCAGTACTTC
CASSRSLAKNIQYF
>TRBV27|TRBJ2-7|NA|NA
TGTGCCAGCAGCCACGGACAGTACGAGCAGTACTTC
CASSHGQYEQYF
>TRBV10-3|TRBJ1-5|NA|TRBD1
TGTGCCAGCAGGAGGACAGGGCGGCAGCCCCAGCATTTT
CASRRTGRQPQHF
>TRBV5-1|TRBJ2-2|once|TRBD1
TGCGCCAGCAGCTTGGCCCCGGACAGGTCGAACACCGGGGAGCTGTTTTTT
CASSLAPDRSNTGELFF
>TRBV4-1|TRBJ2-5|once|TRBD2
TGCGCCAGCAGCCAGCTGGGGCTAGCGGGGGAGACCCAGTACTTC
CASSQLGLAGETQYF
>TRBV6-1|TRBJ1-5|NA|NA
TGTGCCAGCAGCGGGGGGGACAATCAGCCCCAGCATTTT
CASSGGDNQPQHF
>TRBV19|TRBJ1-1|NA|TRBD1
TGTGCCAGTACCTGGGACAGGAGGGTCACTGAAGCTTTCTTT
CASTWDRRVTEAFF
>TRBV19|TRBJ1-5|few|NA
TGTGCCAGTAGTTCTGATCAGCCCCAGCATTTT
CASSSDQPQHF
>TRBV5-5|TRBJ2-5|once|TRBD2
TGTGCCAGCAGCTTCCCGGGACTAGCGGGACTAGAGACCCAGTACTTC
CASSFPGLAGLETQYF
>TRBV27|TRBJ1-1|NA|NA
TGTGCCAGCAGGCCGACAGCCATGAACACTGAAGCTTTCTTT
CASRPTAMNTEAFF
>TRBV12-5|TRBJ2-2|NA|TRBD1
TGTGCTATTTTCAGTCTGACAGGGGGCATCCCCGGGGAGCTGTTTTTT
CAIFSLTGGIPGELFF
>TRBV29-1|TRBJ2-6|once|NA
TGCAGCGCCTCGGGGAGTAGTTCTGGGGCCAACGTCCTGACTTTC
CSASGSSSGANVLTF
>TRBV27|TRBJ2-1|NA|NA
TGTGCCAGCAGTTTTACACCGGGGTCCTACAATGAGCAGTTCTTC
CASSFTPGSYNEQFF
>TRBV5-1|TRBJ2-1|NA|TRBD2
TGCGCCAGCAGCTTAATAGCGGGAGACGCCGGGATAAATGAGCAGTTCTTC
CASSLIAGDAGINEQFF
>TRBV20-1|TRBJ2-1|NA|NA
TGCAGTGCTTCTGACAATGAGCAGTTCTTC
CSASDNEQFF
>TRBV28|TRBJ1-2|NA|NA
TGTGCCAGCAGTTTAATCGGTAGCTACTATGGCTACACCTTC
CASSLIGSYYGYTF
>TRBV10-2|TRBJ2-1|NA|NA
TGCGCCAGCAGTGAGTTTCCTAGTCTGTCCTACAATGAGCAGTTCTTC
CASSEFPSLSYNEQFF
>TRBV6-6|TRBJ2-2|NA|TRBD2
TGTGCCAGCAGTTACGCAAGCGGGACGAACACCGGGGAGCTGTTTTTT
CASSYASGTNTGELFF
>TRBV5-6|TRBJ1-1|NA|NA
TGTGCCAGCAGCTTTCTAACGACTGAAGCTTTCTTT
CASSFLTTEAFF